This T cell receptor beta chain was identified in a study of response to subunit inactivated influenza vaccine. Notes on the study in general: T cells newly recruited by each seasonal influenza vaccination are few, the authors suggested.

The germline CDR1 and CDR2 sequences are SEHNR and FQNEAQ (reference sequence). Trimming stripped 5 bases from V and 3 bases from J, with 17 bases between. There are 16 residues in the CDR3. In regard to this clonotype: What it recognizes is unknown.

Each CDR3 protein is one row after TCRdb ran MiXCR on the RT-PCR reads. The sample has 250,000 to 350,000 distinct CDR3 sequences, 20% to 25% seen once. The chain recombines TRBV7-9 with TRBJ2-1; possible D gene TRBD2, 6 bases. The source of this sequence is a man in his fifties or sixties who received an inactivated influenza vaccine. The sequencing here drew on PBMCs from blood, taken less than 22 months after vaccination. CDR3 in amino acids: CASSGPGLGNYNEQFF. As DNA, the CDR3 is TGTGCCAGCAGCGGTCCGGGACTTGGGAACTACAATGAGCAGTTCTTC.